The subject of this entry is one T cell receptor beta chain. The antigen it binds to is not known. No much larger clone is present one base from it, and per-base qualities are unavailable. Between the V and J ends, shortened by 0 bases and 5 bases respectively, the junction contains 10 bases. The germline V gene encodes CDR1 SGDLS and CDR2 YYNGEE. From cysteine to phenylalanine, the CDR3 is 14 amino acids long. Only the CDR3 DNA is retained, 42 bases long and in frame from the first base. This sample is part of a study of T cell clonotyping in hematopoietic cell transplantation (dated by TCRdb to the early 2020s). At the level of the whole study: Pretransplant recipient samples were obtained after cytoreduction. Patients were recruited between late 2015 and 2017 and followed until late 2020 or death. A total of roughly 150 blood samples were collected in the study from approximately 34 consecutive transplant recipients and their related donors. Results the study describes overall, beyond this receptor: After transplant, TCR diversity in recipients dropped, and pathologically expanded clonotypes increased progressively from day 30 to day 180. Only a small fraction of recipient repertoires overlapped donor repertoires, with over 95% appearing de novo at the given depth. The sample size was limited, and CD4 and CD8 repertoire contributions could not be separated because cells were not sorted. Broader TCR repertoire diversity after transplant was predicted by Inverse Simpson Index values from donors and from recipients before transplant.

The intended sense of this specimen's time point label: recipient sample about 28 days before transplant, after cytoreduction. Blood from recipients was drawn roughly 28 days before transplant, then again at days 30, 100 and 180 after transplant. Using Nuclei Lysis Solution, genomic DNA was extracted from unfractionated peripheral blood mononuclear cells that were either fresh or cryopreserved. With the immunoSEQ assay, which is a bias-controlled multiplex PCR relying on V- and J-specific primers, TCR beta CDR3 regions were amplified from genomic DNA. In a second PCR step, a proprietary barcode and Illumina adapter sequences were attached to the CDR3 amplicons. An Illumina MiSeq instrument was used to sequence the CDR3 libraries. The published analysis was carried out like this. Export and quality control were performed with immunoSEQ Analyzer 3.0, and downstream analyses were performed with R Bioconductor and Immunarch. Only productive rearrangements within the normalized downsampled data set were used in the calculation of repertoire metrics. In the normalized cohort, clonotypes with more than 5 templates were defined as pathologically expanded. Repertoire diversity was measured with the Inverse Simpson Index. CMV-specificity analyses were carried out on the non-normalized data set to capture all clonotypes. Entries here come from immuneACCESS through TCRdb and include only in-frame sequences with V and J called. Some clones fail to appear in such tables; in the studies checked, an unresolved V gene covers under half of the shortfall, and the cause of the remainder is unknown. V, J and clone size are those of that table, while D and trimming were read from the DNA. Recorded for this sample are about 69,000 clones; about 95% of them occurred a single time. About 1.8% of the sample rests with the top ten.

The chain is encoded by TRBV9 joined to TRBJ2-3, and possibly TRBD2, on 5 matching bases. The starting material was peripheral blood mononuclear cells, obtained before stem cell transplant. This receptor was obtained from a woman between 45 and 60 years old with acute myeloid leukemia. Some clones in this sample may be carry-over from other donors' samples. The nucleotides read TGTGCCAGCAGCGTAGGCGGGTGGGGAGATACGCAGTATTTT. It translates as CASSVGGWGDTQYF.